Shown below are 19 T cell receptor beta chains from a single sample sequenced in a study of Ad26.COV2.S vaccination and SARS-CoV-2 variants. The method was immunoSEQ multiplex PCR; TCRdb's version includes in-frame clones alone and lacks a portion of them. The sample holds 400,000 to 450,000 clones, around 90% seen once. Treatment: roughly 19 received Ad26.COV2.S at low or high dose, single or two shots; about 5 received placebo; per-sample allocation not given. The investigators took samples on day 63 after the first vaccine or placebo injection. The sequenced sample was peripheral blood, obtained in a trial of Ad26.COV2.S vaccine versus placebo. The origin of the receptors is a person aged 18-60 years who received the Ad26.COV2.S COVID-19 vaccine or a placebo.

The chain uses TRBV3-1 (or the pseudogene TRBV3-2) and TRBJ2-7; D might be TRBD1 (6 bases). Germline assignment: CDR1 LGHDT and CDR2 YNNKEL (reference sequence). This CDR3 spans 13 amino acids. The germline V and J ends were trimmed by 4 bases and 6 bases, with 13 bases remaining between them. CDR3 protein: CASSPGAVREQYF. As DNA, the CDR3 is TGTGCCAGCAGCCCAGGGGCAGTACGCGAGCAGTACTTC.

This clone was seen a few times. The CDR3 region is CATKTGTETHEAFF. CDR3 nucleotides: TGTGCCACCAAAACCGGGACAGAGACACATGAAGCTTTCTTT. The genes are TRBV15 and TRBJ1-1, with 7 bases aligning to TRBD1. The CDR3 is 14 amino acids. Germline lookup yields CDR1 LNHNV and CDR2 YYDKDF (reference sequence). V shed 7 bases, J shed 7 bases, and the junction held 12 bases outside the gene matches. The full variable domain, with the rest looked up from reference TRBV15 and TRBJ1-1, is DAMVIQNPRYQVTQFGKPVTLSCSQTLNHNVMYWYQQKSSQAPKLLFHYYDKDFNNEADTPDNFQSRRPNTSFCFLDIRSPGLGDTAMYLCATKTGTETHEAFFGQGTRLTVV.

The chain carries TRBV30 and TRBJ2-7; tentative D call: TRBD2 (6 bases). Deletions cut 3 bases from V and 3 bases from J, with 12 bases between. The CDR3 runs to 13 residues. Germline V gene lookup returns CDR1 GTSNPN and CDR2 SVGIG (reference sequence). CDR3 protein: CAWSAGRIYEQYF. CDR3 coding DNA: TGTGCCTGGAGCGCGGGACGGATCTACGAGCAGTACTTC.

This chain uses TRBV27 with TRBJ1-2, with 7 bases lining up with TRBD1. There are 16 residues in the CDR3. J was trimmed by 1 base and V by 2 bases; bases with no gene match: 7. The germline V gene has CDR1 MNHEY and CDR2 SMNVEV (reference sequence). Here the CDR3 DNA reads TGTGCCAGCAGTTTAAGCCGGGACAGCCATAACTATGGCTACACCTTC. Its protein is CASSLSRDSHNYGYTF.

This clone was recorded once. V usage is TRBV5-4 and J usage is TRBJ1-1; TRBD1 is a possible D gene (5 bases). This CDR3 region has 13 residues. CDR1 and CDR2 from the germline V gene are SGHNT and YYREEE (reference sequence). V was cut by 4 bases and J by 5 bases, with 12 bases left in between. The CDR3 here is CASSTPGRTEAFF. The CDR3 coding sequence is TGTGCCAGCAGCACTCCAGGGAGGACTGAAGCTTTCTTT. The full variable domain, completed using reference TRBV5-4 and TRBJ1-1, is ETGVTQSPTHLIKTRGQQVTLRCSSQSGHNTVSWYQQALGQGPQFIFQYYREEENGRGNFPPRFSGLQFPNYSSELNVNALELDDSALYLCASSTPGRTEAFFGQGTRLTVV.

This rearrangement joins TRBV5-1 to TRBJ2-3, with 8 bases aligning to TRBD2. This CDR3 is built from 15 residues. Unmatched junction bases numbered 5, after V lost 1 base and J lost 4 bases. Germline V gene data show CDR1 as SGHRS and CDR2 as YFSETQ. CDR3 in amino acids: CASSLSGGPADTQYF. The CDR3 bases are TGCGCCAGCAGCTTGTCGGGAGGGCCAGCAGATACGCAGTATTTT.

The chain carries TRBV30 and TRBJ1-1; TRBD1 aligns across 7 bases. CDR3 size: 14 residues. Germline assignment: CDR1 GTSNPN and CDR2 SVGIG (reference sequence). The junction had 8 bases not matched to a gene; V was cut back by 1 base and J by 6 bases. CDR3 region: CAWSDLNRGAEAFF. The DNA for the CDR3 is TGTGCCTGGAGTGATTTGAACAGGGGTGCTGAAGCTTTCTTT.

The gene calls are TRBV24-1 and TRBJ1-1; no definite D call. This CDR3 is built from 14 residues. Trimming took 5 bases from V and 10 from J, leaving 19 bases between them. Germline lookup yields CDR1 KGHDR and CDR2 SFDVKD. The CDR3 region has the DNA TGTGCCACCAGTGGGGTGGATCGGGGAGGTGGAGCTTTCTTT. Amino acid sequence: CATSGVDRGGGAFF.

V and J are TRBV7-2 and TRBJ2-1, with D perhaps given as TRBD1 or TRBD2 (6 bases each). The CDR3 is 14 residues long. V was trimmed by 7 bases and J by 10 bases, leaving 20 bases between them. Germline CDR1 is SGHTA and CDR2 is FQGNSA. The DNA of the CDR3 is TGTGCCAGCACCTTCCGGCGGGACACTCTAGAGCAGTTCTTC. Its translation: CASTFRRDTLEQFF.

CDR3 sequence (DNA): TGTGCCAGCAACGGGGTGGTTTCCCACGAGCAGTACTTC. Its translation is CASNGVVSHEQYF. The V gene is TRBV6-5, the J gene TRBJ2-7; tentatively, D is TRBD2 (5 bases). The V and J ends lost 7 bases and 5 bases respectively, with 15 bases between them. Germline V gives CDR1 MNHEY, CDR2 SVGAGI. The CDR3 runs 13 residues.

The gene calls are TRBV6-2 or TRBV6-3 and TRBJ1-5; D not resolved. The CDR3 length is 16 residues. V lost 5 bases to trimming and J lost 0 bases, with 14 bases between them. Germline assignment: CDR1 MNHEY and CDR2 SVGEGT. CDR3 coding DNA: TGTGCCAGCAGTCGGTCGTTAGGGTATAGCAATCAGCCCCAGCATTTT. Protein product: CASSRSLGYSNQPQHF.

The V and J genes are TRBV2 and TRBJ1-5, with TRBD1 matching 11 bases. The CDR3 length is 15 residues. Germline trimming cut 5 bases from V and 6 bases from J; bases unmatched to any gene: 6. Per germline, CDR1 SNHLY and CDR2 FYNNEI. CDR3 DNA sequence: TGTGCCAGCAGTCCGGACAGGGGGCGAGGTCAGCCCCAGCATTTT. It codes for CASSPDRGRGQPQHF.

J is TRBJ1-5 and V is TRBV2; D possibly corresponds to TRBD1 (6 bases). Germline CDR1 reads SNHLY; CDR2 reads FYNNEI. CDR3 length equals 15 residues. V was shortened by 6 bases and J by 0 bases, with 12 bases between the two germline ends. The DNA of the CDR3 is TGTGCCAGCAGGAAGATGGACAGTAGCAATCAGCCCCAGCATTTT. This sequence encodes CASRKMDSSNQPQHF.

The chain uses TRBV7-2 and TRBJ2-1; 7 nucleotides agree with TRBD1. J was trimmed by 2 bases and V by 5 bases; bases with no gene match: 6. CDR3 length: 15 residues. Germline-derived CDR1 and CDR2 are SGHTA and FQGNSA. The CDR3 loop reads CASSPTGWTYNEQFF. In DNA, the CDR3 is TGTGCCAGCAGCCCGACAGGGTGGACCTACAATGAGCAGTTCTTC.

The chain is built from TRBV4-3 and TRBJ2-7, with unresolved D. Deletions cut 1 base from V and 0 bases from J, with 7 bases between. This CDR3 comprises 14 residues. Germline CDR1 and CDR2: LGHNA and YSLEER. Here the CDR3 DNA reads TGCGCCAGCAGCCAAGTATACGGCTCCTACGAGCAGTACTTC. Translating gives CASSQVYGSYEQYF.

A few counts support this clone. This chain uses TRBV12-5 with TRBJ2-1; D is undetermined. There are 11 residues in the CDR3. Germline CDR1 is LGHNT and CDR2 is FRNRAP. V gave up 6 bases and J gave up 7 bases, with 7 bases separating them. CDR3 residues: CASGWSNEQFF. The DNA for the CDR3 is TGTGCTAGTGGCTGGAGTAATGAGCAGTTCTTC. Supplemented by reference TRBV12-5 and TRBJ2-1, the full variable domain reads DARVTQTPRHKVTEMGQEVTMRCQPILGHNTVFWYRQTMMQGLELLAYFRNRAPLDDSGMPKDRFSAEMPDATLATLKIQPSEPRDSAVYFCASGWSNEQFFGPGTRLTVL.

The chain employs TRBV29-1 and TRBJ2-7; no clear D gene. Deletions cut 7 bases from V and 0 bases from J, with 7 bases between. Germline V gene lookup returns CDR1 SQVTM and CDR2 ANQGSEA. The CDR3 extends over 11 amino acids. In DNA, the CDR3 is TGCAGCGGGGGTAGCTCCTACGAGCAGTACTTC. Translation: CSGGSSYEQYF.

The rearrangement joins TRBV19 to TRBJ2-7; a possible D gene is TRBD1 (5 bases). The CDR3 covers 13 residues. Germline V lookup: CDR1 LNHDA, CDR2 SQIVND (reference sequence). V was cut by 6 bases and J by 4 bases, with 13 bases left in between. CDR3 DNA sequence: TGTGCCAGTAGCAACCCAGGGCCTTACGAGCAGTACTTC. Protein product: CASSNPGPYEQYF.

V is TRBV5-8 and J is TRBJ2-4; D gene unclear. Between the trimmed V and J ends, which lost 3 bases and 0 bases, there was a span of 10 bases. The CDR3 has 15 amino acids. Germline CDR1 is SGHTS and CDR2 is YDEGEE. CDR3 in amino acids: CASSSGRIAKNIQYF. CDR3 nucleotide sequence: TGTGCCAGCAGCTCGGGCCGGATAGCCAAAAACATTCAGTACTTC.